What follows are 13 T cell receptor beta chains derived from one specimen sequenced in a study of long-term antiretroviral therapy in people with HIV. The assay, immunoSEQ v3.0, was run at survey level. The assay was immunoSEQ multiplex PCR, and TCRdb's table has in-frame clones only and misses some. The sample lists roughly 20,000 clones, roughly 78% occurring once. This sample comprised unsorted PBMCs, obtained 4.1 years after starting antiretroviral therapy. The receptors stem from a woman aged 40 to 50 with HIV.

The CDR3 region has the DNA TGTGCCAGCAGCTTTAGCGGGAGACACCAAGAGACCCAGTACTTC. Amino acid sequence: CASSFSGRHQETQYF. V usage is TRBV2 and J usage is TRBJ2-5; TRBD2 agrees at 9 bases. CDR1 and CDR2 (germline): SNHLY, FYNNEI. This CDR3 contains 15 residues. Trimming cost V 6 bases and J 0 bases; bases outside gene matches: 5.

The chain has TRBV6-5 and TRBJ2-3; D unresolved. The CDR3 contains 14 residues. V gave up 5 bases and J gave up 4 bases, with 13 bases separating them. CDR1 is MNHEY and CDR2 is SVGAGI in the germline V gene. CDR3 in amino acids: CASSTAQLSDTQYF. Written as DNA, the CDR3 is TGTGCCAGCAGTACCGCACAGCTTTCAGATACGCAGTATTTT.

V usage is TRBV30 and J usage is TRBJ1-5; no definite D call. This CDR3 has 13 amino acids. With 5 bases removed from V and 4 bases from J, the gap between germline ends came to 12 bases. Germline lookup yields CDR1 GTSNPN and CDR2 SVGIG (reference sequence). In nucleotides, the CDR3 is TGTGCCTGGGCCACAGACGGGAATCAGCCCCAGCATTTT. Protein sequence: CAWATDGNQPQHF.

The V and J genes are TRBV11-2 and TRBJ1-2; no definite D call. Trimming cost V 6 bases and J 2 bases, with 13 bases left between them. This CDR3 has 14 residues. From germline, CDR1 is SGHAT and CDR2 FQNNGV. This chain's CDR3 is CASRRSSGNYGYTF. CDR3 nucleotide sequence: TGTGCCAGCAGGAGGTCATCGGGAAACTATGGCTACACCTTC.

In this sample, this clone turned up once. The chain carries TRBV7-2 and TRBJ2-7; D not resolved. Trimming pared 4 bases from V and 7 bases from J, leaving 17 bases between. This CDR3 spans 14 amino acids. The germline V gene encodes CDR1 SGHTA and CDR2 FQGNSA. CDR3 region: CASSSDGAGKEQYF. CDR3 coding DNA: TGTGCCAGCAGCTCAGACGGCGCCGGTAAGGAGCAGTACTTC.

J is TRBJ1-3 and V is TRBV11-2; D not resolved. The CDR3 sequence is 15 residues long. Per germline, CDR1 SGHAT and CDR2 FQNNGV. V was clipped by 1 base and J by 2 bases, with 9 bases between them. The DNA of the CDR3 is TGTGCCAGCAGCTTAGGCGCAGCACCTGGAAACACCATATATTTT. Amino acids: CASSLGAAPGNTIYF.

V gene TRBV2 combines with J gene TRBJ2-7; possibly TRBD1 or TRBD2 for D (6 bases each). Per germline, CDR1 SNHLY and CDR2 FYNNEI. The ends were cut back, 3 bases at V and 3 bases at J, with 12 bases in the middle. The CDR3 is 14 residues long. DNA for the CDR3: TGTGCCAGCAGTGATGAAGGGGGGATCTACGAGCAGTACTTC. Protein: CASSDEGGIYEQYF.

The J gene is TRBJ2-7, the V gene TRBV15; 7 nucleotides match TRBD1. Germline CDR1 reads LNHNV; CDR2 reads YYDKDF (reference sequence). The CDR3 covers 15 residues. V was pared by 3 bases and J by 2 bases, with 7 bases of the junction left unmatched. The CDR3 here is CATSRDRDRTYEQYF. The CDR3 DNA is TGTGCCACCAGCAGGGATCGGGACAGAACCTACGAGCAGTACTTC.

V and J are TRBV19 and TRBJ1-1; possibly TRBD1 for D (5 bases). The germline V gene encodes CDR1 LNHDA and CDR2 SQIVND (reference sequence). Trimming took off 5 bases at V and 4 bases at J, with 11 bases between the two ends. The CDR3 is 13 residues long. The chain's CDR3 is CASSLGGATEAFF. The CDR3 coding sequence is TGTGCCAGTAGTTTGGGGGGTGCCACTGAAGCTTTCTTT.

V gene TRBV20-1 combines with J gene TRBJ1-1; unclear D gene. Germline V gives CDR1 DFQATT, CDR2 SNEGSKA (reference sequence). This CDR3 is 11 amino acids long. Trimming took off 1 base at V and 6 bases at J, with 6 bases between the two ends. The CDR3 sequence: CSARVFPEAFF. CDR3 in DNA: TGCAGTGCTAGAGTTTTCCCTGAAGCTTTCTTT.

V is TRBV7-9 and J is TRBJ1-2, with a weak D call TRBD1 (5 bases). Germline CDR1 reads SEHNR; CDR2 reads FQNEAQ (reference sequence). The length of the CDR3 is 17 residues. V shed 1 base and J shed 5 bases, with 20 bases lying between them. In DNA, the CDR3 is TGTGCCAGCAGCTTAGTCAGGGCCGATGTCCCTGGGTATGGCTACACCTTC. It codes for CASSLVRADVPGYGYTF.

The rearrangement links TRBV7-9 to TRBJ1-1; 8 nucleotides line up with TRBD1. V trimming: 3 bases; J trimming: 11 bases; junction bases outside the gene matches: 8. This CDR3 has 13 residues. CDR1 and CDR2 (germline): SEHNR, FQNEAQ (reference sequence). DNA of the CDR3: TGTGCCAGCAGCTTGGCAGGACAGGGTGACGCTTTCTTT. Protein: CASSLAGQGDAFF.

This clone was picked up a small number of times. V gene TRBV6-5 combines with J gene TRBJ1-6; D gene ambiguous. The CDR3 runs 14 residues. V was cut by 6 bases and J by 10 bases, with 16 bases left in between. Germline V gene sequence: CDR1 MNHEY, CDR2 SVGAGI. In DNA form, the CDR3 reads TGTGCCAGCAGGCCCCTCGAGTCGGGCTCACCCCTCCACTTT. Encoded protein: CASRPLESGSPLHF.